This T cell receptor beta chain was sequenced in a study of somatic mutations in cytotoxic T cells in rheumatoid arthritis. Overall study context: Blood (under 32 ml EDTA) from each patient was taken right after diagnosis, before any treatment.

V lost 1 base and J 7 bases, leaving 6 bases between the germline ends. The V gene's germline CDR1 is SGDLS and CDR2 YYNGEE. CDR3 length: 12 residues. Some clones are missing from TCRdb's copy, which holds only in-frame ones; the method was immunoSEQ multiplex PCR. There are 6,500 to 7,500 clones in the sample; around 87% occur only once, and roughly a sixth lies in the top ten. The TCR sequence derives from a man aged 40-49 years with rheumatoid arthritis. The rearrangement uses TRBV9 and TRBJ2-1; no firm D call. The sample was CD8+ T cells sorted from blood. For the CDR3, the DNA is TGTGCCAGCAGCGTATCCAAAAATGAGCAGTTCTTC. Amino acids: CASSVSKNEQFF.